This T cell receptor beta chain was sequenced during a study of OX40 agonist ivuxolimab in advanced cancers. On the study more broadly: Patients were treated with ivuxolimab, an agonistic anti-OX40 (CD134) antibody.

CDR1 MGHRA and CDR2 YSYEKL come from the germline V gene. V dropped 4 bases and J dropped 1 base, with 19 bases sitting between them. CDR3 size: 17 residues. Overall study results and limits: Expanded clones were, on average, more numerous among CD8+ T cells than CD4+.

Concerning this clone: Its antigen is unidentified.

Sequencing used immunoSEQ multiplex PCR; TCRdb keeps in-frame clones, though not all of them. The sample has fewer than 85,000 clones, more than 60% seen once. Material: CD4+ or CD8+ T cells sorted from blood, obtained in a trial of the OX40 agonist ivuxolimab. V and J are TRBV4-1 and TRBJ1-1; D call uncertain. This clonotype was sampled from an adult with an advanced solid tumor such as melanoma, head and neck, liver or kidney cancer. The CDR3 region has the DNA TGCGCCAGCAGCCCCCTATACTCGGGTAGGAGGAACACTGAAGCTTTCTTT. Amino acid sequence: CASSPLYSGRRNTEAFF.